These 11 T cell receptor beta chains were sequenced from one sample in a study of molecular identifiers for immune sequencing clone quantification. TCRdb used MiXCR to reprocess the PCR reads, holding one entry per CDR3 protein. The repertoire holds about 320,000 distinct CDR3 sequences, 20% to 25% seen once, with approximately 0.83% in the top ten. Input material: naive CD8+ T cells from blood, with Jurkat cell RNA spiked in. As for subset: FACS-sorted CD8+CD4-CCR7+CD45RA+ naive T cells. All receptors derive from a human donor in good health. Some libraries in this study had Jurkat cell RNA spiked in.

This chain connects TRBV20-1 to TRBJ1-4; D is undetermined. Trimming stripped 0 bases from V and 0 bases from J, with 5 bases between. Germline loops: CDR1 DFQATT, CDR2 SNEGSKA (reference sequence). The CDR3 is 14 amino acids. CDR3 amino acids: CSARDSTTNEKLFF. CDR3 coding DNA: TGCAGTGCTAGAGACAGTACAACTAATGAAAAACTGTTTTTT.

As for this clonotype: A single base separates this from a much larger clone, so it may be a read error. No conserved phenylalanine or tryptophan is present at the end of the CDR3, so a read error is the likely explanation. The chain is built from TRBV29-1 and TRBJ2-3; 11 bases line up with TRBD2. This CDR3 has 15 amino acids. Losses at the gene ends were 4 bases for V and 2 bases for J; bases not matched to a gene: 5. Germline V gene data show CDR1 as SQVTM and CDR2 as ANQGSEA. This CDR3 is CSVAGTSGFTDTQYL. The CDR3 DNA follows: TGCAGCGTTGCAGGGACTAGCGGATTCACAGATACGCAGTATCTT.

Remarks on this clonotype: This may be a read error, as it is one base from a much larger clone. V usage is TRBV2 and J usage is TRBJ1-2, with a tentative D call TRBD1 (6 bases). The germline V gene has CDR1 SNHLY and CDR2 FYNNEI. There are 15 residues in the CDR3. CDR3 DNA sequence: TGTGTCAGCAGTGAAACCTGGCAGGGGAACTATGGCTACACCTTC. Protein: CVSSETWQGNYGYTF.

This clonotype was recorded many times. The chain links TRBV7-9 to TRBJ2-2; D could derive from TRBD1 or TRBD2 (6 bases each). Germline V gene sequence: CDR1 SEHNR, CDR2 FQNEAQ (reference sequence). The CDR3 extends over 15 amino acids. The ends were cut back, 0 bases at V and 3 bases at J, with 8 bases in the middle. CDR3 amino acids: CASSLAGGHTGELFF. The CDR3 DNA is TGTGCCAGCAGCTTAGCCGGGGGCCACACCGGGGAGCTGTTTTTT. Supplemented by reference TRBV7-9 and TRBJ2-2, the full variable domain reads DTGVSQNPRHKITKRGQNVTFRCDPISEHNRLYWYRQTLGQGPEFLTYFQNEAQLEKSRLLSDRFSAERPKGSFSTLEIQRTEQGDSAMYLCASSLAGGHTGELFFGEGSRLTVL.

CDR3: CASSWTGTGITDTQYF. CDR3 sequence (DNA): TGTGCCAGCAGCTGGACCGGGACAGGGATCACAGATACGCAGTATTTT. The rearrangement uses TRBV13 and TRBJ2-3, with 9 bases identical to TRBD1. Germline CDR1 is PRHDT and CDR2 is FYEKMQ (reference sequence). With V trimmed by 4 bases and J by 2 bases, 7 bases remained unmatched. The CDR3 is 16 residues long.

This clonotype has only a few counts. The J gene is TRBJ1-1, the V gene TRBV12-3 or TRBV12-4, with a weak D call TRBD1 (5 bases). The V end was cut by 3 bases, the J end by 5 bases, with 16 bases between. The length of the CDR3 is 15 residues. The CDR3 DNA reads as TGTGCCAGCAGTTTGGGCAGGGCTTGGTCGACTGAAGCTTTCTTT. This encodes CASSLGRAWSTEAFF.

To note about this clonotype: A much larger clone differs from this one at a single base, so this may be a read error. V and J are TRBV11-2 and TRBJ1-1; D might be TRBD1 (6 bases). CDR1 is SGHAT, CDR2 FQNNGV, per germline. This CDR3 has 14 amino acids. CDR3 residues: CASSLGRGYTEALF. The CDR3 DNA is TGTGCCAGCAGCTTAGGCAGGGGCTACACTGAAGCTCTCTTT.

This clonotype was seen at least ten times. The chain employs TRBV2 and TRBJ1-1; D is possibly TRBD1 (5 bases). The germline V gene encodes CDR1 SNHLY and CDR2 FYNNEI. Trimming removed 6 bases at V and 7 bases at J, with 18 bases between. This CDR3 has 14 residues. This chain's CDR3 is CASSGTSGGSEAFF. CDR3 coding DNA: TGTGCCAGCAGCGGGACCTCCGGAGGTAGTGAAGCTTTCTTT.

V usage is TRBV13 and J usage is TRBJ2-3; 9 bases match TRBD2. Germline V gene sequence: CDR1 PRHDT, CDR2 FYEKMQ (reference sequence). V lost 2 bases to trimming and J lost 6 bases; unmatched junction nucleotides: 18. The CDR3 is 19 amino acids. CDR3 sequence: CASSLIGRGASGDLDTQYF. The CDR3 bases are TGTGCCAGCAGCTTAATAGGCCGCGGGGCTAGCGGGGATTTGGATACGCAGTATTTT.

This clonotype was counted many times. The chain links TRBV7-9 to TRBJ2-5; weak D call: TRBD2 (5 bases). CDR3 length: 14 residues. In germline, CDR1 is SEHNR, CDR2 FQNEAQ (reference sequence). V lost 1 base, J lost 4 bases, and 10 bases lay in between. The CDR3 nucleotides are TGTGCCAGCAGCTTAGATGTGGGAGCAGAGACCCAGTACTTC. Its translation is CASSLDVGAETQYF.

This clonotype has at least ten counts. This CDR3 is CASSQDLGTGSYGYTF. CDR3 in DNA: TGCGCCAGCAGCCAAGATTTAGGGACGGGGAGCTATGGCTACACCTTC. The V gene is TRBV4-3, the J gene TRBJ1-2; perhaps TRBD1 as D (5 bases). This CDR3 is 16 amino acids long. Trimming took 0 bases from V and 4 from J, leaving 15 bases between them. Per germline, CDR1 LGHNA and CDR2 YSLEER.